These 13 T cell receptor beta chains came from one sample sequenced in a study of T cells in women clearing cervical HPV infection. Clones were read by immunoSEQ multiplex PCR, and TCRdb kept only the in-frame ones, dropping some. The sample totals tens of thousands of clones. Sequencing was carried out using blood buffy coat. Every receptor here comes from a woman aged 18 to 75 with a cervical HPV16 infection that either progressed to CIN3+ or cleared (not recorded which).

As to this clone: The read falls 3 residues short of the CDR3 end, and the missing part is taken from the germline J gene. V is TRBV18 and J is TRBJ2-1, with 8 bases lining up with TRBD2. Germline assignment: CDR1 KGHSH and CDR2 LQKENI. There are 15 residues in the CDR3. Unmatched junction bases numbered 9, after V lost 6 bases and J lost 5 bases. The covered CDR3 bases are TGTGCCAGCTCGGTCCGGTTAGCGGGGAACAATGAG. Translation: CASSVRLAGNNE. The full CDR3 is CASSVRLAGNNEQFF.

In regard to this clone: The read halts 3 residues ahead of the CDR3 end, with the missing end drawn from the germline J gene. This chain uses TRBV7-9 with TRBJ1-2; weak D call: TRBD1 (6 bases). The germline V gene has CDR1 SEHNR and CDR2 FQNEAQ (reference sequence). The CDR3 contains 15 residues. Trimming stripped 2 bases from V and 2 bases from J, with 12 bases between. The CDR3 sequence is CASSLSGTPNYGYTF. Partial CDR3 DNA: TGTGCCAGCAGCTTATCCGGGACACCCAACTATGGC.

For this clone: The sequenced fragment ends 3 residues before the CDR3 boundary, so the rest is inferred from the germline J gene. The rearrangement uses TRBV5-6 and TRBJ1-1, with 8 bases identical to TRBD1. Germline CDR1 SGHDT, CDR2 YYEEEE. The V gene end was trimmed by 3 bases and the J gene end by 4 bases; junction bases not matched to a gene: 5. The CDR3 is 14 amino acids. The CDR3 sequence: CASSSIDRGTEAFF. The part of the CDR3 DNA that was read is TGTGCCAGCAGCTCGATTGACAGGGGCACTGAA.

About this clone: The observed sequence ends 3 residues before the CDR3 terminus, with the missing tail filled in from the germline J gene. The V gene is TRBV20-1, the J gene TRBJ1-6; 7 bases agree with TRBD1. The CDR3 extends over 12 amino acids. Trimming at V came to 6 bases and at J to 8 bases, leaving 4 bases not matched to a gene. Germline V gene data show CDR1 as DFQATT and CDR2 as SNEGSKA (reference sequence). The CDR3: CSARTGDSPLHF. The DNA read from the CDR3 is TGCAGTGCCCGAACAGGGGATTCACCC.

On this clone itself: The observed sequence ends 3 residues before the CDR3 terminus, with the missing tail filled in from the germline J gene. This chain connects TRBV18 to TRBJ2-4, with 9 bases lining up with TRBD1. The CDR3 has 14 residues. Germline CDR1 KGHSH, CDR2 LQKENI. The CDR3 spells CASSRGTGSYGQYF. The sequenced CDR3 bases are TGTGCCAGCTCACGAGGGACAGGGTCCTATGGT.

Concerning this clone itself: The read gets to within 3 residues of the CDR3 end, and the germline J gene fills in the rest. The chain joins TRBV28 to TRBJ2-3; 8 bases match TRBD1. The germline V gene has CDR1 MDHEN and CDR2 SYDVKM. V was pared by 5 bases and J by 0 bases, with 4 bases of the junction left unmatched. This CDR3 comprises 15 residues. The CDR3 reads CASSRTGPSTDTQYF. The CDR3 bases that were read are TGTGCCAGCAGTCGGACAGGGCCTAGCACAGATACG.

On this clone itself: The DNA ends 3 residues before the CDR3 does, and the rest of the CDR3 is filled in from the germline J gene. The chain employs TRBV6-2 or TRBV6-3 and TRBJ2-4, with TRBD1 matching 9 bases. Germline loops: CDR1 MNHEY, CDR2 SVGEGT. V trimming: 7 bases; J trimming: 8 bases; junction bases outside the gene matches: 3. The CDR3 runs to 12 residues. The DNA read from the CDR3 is TGTGCCAGCACCGACAGGGGGGACATT. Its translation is CASTDRGDI. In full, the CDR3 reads CASTDRGDIQYF.

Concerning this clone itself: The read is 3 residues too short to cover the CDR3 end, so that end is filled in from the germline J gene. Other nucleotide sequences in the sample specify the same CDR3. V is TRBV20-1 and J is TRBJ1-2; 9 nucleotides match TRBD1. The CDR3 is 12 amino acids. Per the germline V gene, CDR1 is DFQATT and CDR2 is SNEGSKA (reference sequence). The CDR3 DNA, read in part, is TGCAGTGCTTACGGGACAGGGTTTGGT. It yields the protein CSAYGTGFG. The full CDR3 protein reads CSAYGTGFGYTF.

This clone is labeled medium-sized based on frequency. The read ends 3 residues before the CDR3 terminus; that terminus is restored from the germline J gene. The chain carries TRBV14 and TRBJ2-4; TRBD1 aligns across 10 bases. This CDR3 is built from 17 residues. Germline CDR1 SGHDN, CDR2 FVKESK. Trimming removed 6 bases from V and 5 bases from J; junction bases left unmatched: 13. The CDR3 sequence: CASSRQGALSRENIQYF. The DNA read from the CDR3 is TGTGCCAGCAGTCGACAGGGGGCTCTTTCTCGGGAAAACATT.

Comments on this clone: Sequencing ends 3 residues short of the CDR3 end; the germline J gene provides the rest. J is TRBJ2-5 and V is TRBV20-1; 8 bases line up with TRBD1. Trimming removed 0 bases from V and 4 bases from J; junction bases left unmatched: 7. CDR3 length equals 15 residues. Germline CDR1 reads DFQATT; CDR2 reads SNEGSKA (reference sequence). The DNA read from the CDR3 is TGCAGTGCTAGAGATGTGGGGACAGGTGGAGAGACC. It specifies CSARDVGTGGET. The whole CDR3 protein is CSARDVGTGGETQYF.

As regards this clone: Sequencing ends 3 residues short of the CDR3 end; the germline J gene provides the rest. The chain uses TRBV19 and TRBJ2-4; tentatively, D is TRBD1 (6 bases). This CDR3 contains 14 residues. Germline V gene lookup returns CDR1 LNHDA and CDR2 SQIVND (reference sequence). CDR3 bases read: TGTGCCAGTACCATACTCGACAGGAACTATGGT. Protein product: CASTILDRNYG. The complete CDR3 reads CASTILDRNYGQYF.

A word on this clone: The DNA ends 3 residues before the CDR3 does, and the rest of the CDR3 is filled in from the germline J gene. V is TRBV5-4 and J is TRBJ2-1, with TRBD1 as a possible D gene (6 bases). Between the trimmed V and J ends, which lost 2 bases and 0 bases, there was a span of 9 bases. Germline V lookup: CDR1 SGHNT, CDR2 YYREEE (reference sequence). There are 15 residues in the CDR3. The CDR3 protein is CASSLVGASYNEQFF. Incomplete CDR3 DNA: TGTGCCAGCAGCTTAGTGGGGGCCTCCTACAATGAG.

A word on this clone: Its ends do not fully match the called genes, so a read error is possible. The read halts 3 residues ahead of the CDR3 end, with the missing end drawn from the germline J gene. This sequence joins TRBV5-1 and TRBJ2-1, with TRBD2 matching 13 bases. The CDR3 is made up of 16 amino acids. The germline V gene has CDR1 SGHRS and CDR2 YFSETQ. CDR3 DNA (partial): TGCGCCAGCAGCCAGGGACTAGCGGGGTCCTCCAATGAG. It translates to CASSQGLAGSSNE. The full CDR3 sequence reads CASSQGLAGSSNEQFF.